Listed below are T cell receptor beta chains from one sample, sequenced in a study of Ad26.COV2.S vaccination and SARS-CoV-2 variants. The assay was immunoSEQ multiplex PCR, and TCRdb's table has in-frame clones only and misses some. The table shows about 350,000 clones, with about 91% occurring only once. The specimen was peripheral blood, collected after recovery from COVID-19. The receptors were sampled from a human donor who had recovered from COVID-19. Both conserved end residues are part of each CDR3. The D gene is left open where the match is weak. A clone size is listed for some rows: how often the clone was seen (once, few, many), or a class if it is expanded.

>-|TRBJ2-5|TRBD2|TRBV5-4
CASSSPAGGGQETQYF
TGTGCCAGCAGCTCGCCCGCCGGCGGGGGGCAAGAGACCCAGTACTTC
>few|TRBJ1-5|-|TRBV7-2
CASSLVAGRNQPQHF
TGTGCCAGCAGCTTAGTAGCGGGACGCAATCAGCCCCAGCATTTT
>-|TRBJ2-1|TRBD2|TRBV6-2/TRBV6-3
CASSYSIDGLAGGLYNEQFF
TGTGCCAGCAGTTACTCCATCGATGGACTAGCGGGGGGCCTCTACAATGAGCAGTTCTTC
>once|TRBJ2-2|TRBD2|TRBV2
CASRTGLAGVLVNLFF
TGTGCCAGCAGGACGGGACTAGCGGGGGTACTGGTAAACCTGTTTTTT
>-|TRBJ1-6|-|TRBV2
CASRVDSGGSPLHF
TGTGCCAGCAGGGTTGACAGTGGCGGGTCACCCCTCCACTTT
>-|TRBJ1-2|-|TRBV9
CASSARTANYGYTF
TGTGCCAGCAGCGCAAGGACGGCTAACTATGGCTACACCTTC
>-|TRBJ2-3|-|TRBV5-6
CASSLASFTDTQYF
TGTGCCAGCAGCTTGGCCAGTTTCACAGATACGCAGTATTTT
>-|TRBJ1-3|-|TRBV5-4
CASSLAGDKRNTIYF
TGTGCCAGCAGCCTTGCCGGGGACAAAAGAAACACCATATATTTT
>-|TRBJ2-7|TRBD1|TRBV10-3
CAISVKGADEQYF
TGTGCCATCAGTGTTAAGGGGGCGGACGAGCAGTACTTC
>-|TRBJ2-3|-|TRBV7-2
CASSLQGTQYF
TGTGCCAGCAGCCTTCAGGGTACGCAGTATTTT
>-|TRBJ2-1|-|TRBV4-1
CASSPGYMNEQFF
TGCGCCAGCAGCCCGGGGTATATGAATGAGCAGTTCTTC
>-|TRBJ1-5|-|TRBV14
CASSFQDQPQHF
TGTGCCAGCAGCTTCCAGGATCAGCCCCAGCATTTT
>-|TRBJ1-2|-|TRBV19
CASRPSGVLGYTF
TGTGCCAGTAGGCCATCAGGGGTACTTGGCTACACCTTC
>-|TRBJ1-1|-|TRBV6-5
CASINPRRAEAFF
TGTGCCAGCATAAACCCCCGACGAGCTGAAGCTTTCTTT
>-|TRBJ2-7|TRBD2|TRBV6-5
CASSTGASGTYEQYF
TGTGCCAGCAGCACCGGAGCTAGCGGGACCTACGAGCAGTACTTC
>few|TRBJ1-2|-|TRBV2
CASSPQGEPYGYTF
TGTGCCAGCAGCCCACAGGGAGAGCCCTATGGCTACACCTTC
>-|TRBJ1-1|-|TRBV7-2
CASSPPGGRVEAFF
TGTGCCAGCAGCCCACCGGGGGGACGGGTTGAAGCTTTCTTT
>-|TRBJ2-7|-|TRBV27
CASSSSGTNYEQYF
TGTGCCAGCAGTTCGAGCGGGACAAACTACGAGCAGTACTTC
>-|TRBJ2-3|-|TRBV6-5
CASSYGLADTQYF
TGTGCCAGCAGTTACGGACTGGCAGATACGCAGTATTTT
>once|TRBJ1-2|-|TRBV12-3/TRBV12-4
CASSFPGDGYTF
TGTGCCAGCAGTTTCCCCGGGGACGGCTACACCTTC
>-|TRBJ1-5|-|TRBV5-1
CASSEGPGRNQPQHF
TGCGCCAGCAGCGAAGGGCCTGGGAGAAATCAGCCCCAGCATTTT
>-|TRBJ1-1|-|TRBV5-5
CASRRPGGPLNTEAFF
TGTGCCAGCAGAAGGCCGGGAGGACCTTTAAACACTGAAGCTTTCTTT
>-|TRBJ2-3|-|TRBV6-2/TRBV6-3
CASSYDRSPSTDTQYF
TGTGCCAGCAGTTACGACAGGTCGCCTAGCACAGATACGCAGTATTTT
>-|TRBJ2-3|TRBD2|TRBV3-1/TRBV3-2
CASSPTSGGVTDTQYF
TGTGCCAGCAGCCCGACTAGCGGGGGGGTAACAGATACGCAGTATTTT
>-|TRBJ1-4|-|TRBV5-8
CASSLVPAAANEKLFF
TGTGCCAGCAGCTTGGTGCCGGCAGCCGCTAATGAAAAACTGTTTTTT
>-|TRBJ2-6|-|TRBV6-5
CASSPGPGANVLTF
TGTGCCAGCAGCCCCGGCCCTGGGGCCAACGTCCTGACTTTC
>-|TRBJ1-2|-|TRBV28
CASSSVQDGYTF
TGTGCCAGCAGTTCGGTCCAGGATGGCTACACCTTC
>once|TRBJ1-2|-|TRBV5-1
CASSRGRDGGGYTF
TGCGCCAGCTCCCGAGGCCGGGACGGGGGTGGCTACACCTTC
>-|TRBJ1-3|-|TRBV9
CASSVEVGNSGNTIYF
TGTGCCAGCAGCGTAGAGGTGGGAAACTCTGGAAACACCATATATTTT
>-|TRBJ1-1|TRBD1|TRBV6-5
CASGLRDSLNTEAFF
TGTGCCAGCGGACTCCGGGACAGCTTGAACACTGAAGCTTTCTTT
>once|TRBJ2-1|-|TRBV3-1/TRBV3-2
CASSPGPYNEQFF
TGTGCCAGCAGCCCGGGACCGTACAATGAGCAGTTCTTC
>-|TRBJ2-1|TRBD2|TRBV9
CASSATGTSPFNEQFF
TGTGCCAGCAGCGCAACCGGGACTAGCCCCTTCAATGAGCAGTTCTTC
>-|TRBJ2-2|-|TRBV18
CASSPLRNQAGELFF
TGTGCCAGCTCACCACTAAGAAATCAGGCCGGGGAGCTGTTTTTT
>-|TRBJ1-3|-|TRBV18
CASSPPQGPGNTIYF
TGTGCCAGCTCACCACCGCAAGGACCTGGAAACACCATATATTTT
>-|TRBJ2-1|-|TRBV9
CASSVGSPYNEQFF
TGTGCCAGCAGCGTAGGGAGCCCCTACAATGAGCAGTTCTTC
>-|TRBJ2-1|TRBD2|TRBV29-1
CSVFQGLNNEQFF
TGCAGCGTTTTCCAGGGACTAAACAATGAGCAGTTCTTC
>-|TRBJ1-3|-|TRBV7-2
CASSIWSDSGNTIYF
TGTGCCAGCAGCATTTGGTCAGACTCTGGAAACACCATATATTTT
>-|TRBJ2-3|TRBD2|TRBV10-1
CASSESGGGDTQYF
TGCGCCAGCAGTGAGAGCGGGGGGGGAGATACGCAGTATTTT
>-|TRBJ2-7|TRBD2|TRBV9
CASSPFQRGGPYEQYF
TGTGCCAGCAGCCCATTTCAGCGGGGGGGCCCCTACGAGCAGTACTTC
>-|TRBJ1-1|-|TRBV2
CASSEGIGEAFF
TGTGCCAGCAGTGAAGGGATCGGGGAAGCTTTCTTT
>-|TRBJ2-5|-|TRBV10-3
CASRTVPHEETQYF
TGTGCCAGCCGGACAGTGCCCCACGAAGAGACCCAGTACTTC
>-|TRBJ1-2|TRBD1|TRBV6-5
CASSYTQQGRNGYTF
TGTGCCAGCAGTTACACACAACAGGGGAGGAATGGCTACACCTTC
>-|TRBJ2-7|TRBD2|TRBV5-6
CASRAAGGTYEQYF
TGTGCCAGCAGAGCGGCGGGGGGTACCTACGAGCAGTACTTC
>-|TRBJ2-7|-|TRBV5-6
CASSGAEQYF
TGTGCCAGCAGCGGGGCCGAGCAGTACTTC
>-|TRBJ1-1|-|TRBV7-2
CASSLRQDHEAFF
TGTGCCAGCAGCTTAAGGCAGGATCACGAAGCTTTCTTT
>-|TRBJ1-1|TRBD1|TRBV18
CASSTQIDRGTEAFF
TGTGCCAGCTCAACGCAGATCGACAGGGGCACTGAAGCTTTCTTT